This T cell receptor beta chain derives from a study of T cell changes during pregnancy in multiple sclerosis. Germline V gene lookup returns CDR1 SGHNT and CDR2 YYREEE (reference sequence). V lost 0 bases, J lost 9 bases, and 21 bases lay in between. The CDR3 sequence is 16 residues long. Produced via immunoSEQ multiplex PCR; TCRdb's table is partial and in-frame only. The sample has tens of thousands of clones, approximately 90% seen once. Sequencing used CD8+ T cells from peripheral blood mononuclear cells, obtained in the first trimester of pregnancy. The TCR comes from a female donor in good health, enrolled as a control in a pregnancy study. The rearrangement links TRBV5-4 to TRBJ1-1; the D gene is possibly TRBD1 (5 bases). The CDR3 DNA reads as TGTGCCAGCAGCTTGGGGGTTGGGGCATTTTTATACCAAGCTTTCTTT. The encoded protein is CASSLGVGAFLYQAFF.